The rows below give T cell receptor beta chains drawn from one sample of a study of tumor-infiltrating lymphocytes in primary liver carcinoma. TCRdb redid the calling of the multiplex PCR reads with MiXCR, one entry per CDR3 protein. The table includes almost 200,000 distinct CDR3 sequences, 65% detected once. The source material was peripheral blood. The receptors derive from an older woman with primary liver carcinoma and hepatitis B virus infection. CDR3s include the opening cysteine and the closing phenylalanine or tryptophan. A D gene is named only where the DNA matches it firmly. The listing skips clone size in some rows; elsewhere it reads once, few, many or a size class.

V gene,J gene,clone size,D gene,CDR3 protein,CDR3 DNA
TRBV11-2,TRBJ2-1,once,TRBD2,CASSAGGADNEQFF,TGTGCCAGCAGCGCGGGGGGGGCGGACAATGAGCAGTTCTTC
TRBV11-3,TRBJ2-3,many,TRBD2,CASSIGTSVPDTQYF,TGTGCCAGCAGCATCGGGACTAGCGTCCCAGATACGCAGTATTTT
TRBV28,TRBJ1-5,few,-,CASSGRGIGGQPQHF,TGTGCCAGCAGCGGACGCGGGATAGGGGGTCAGCCCCAGCATTTT
TRBV6-5,TRBJ1-2,many,TRBD1,CASSPDRGPYGYTF,TGTGCCAGCAGCCCGGACAGGGGGCCCTATGGCTACACCTTC
TRBV11-2,TRBJ1-1,few,-,CASGLVAGAEGTEAFF,TGTGCCAGCGGCTTAGTGGCGGGGGCGGAGGGCACTGAGGCTTTCTTT
TRBV11-2,TRBJ2-7,-,-,CASSRVQTSHEQYF,TGTGCCAGCAGCCGAGTACAGACTTCCCATGAGCAGTACTTC
TRBV11-2,TRBJ1-1,-,-,CASNLMSRNTEAFF,TGTGCCAGTAACTTAATGTCTCGGAACACTGAAGCTTTCTTT
TRBV7-9,TRBJ1-2,few,TRBD1,CASSGTGGEIRGYTF,TGTGCCAGCAGCGGAACAGGGGGCGAGATTCGGGGCTACACCTTC
TRBV24-1,TRBJ2-3,-,-,CGTSDSQRDTQYF,TGTGGCACCAGTGACAGCCAGCGAGATACGCAGTATTTT
TRBV29-1,TRBJ2-7,-,-,CSVEDSSPSYEQYF,TGCAGCGTTGAAGACTCCTCTCCCTCCTACGAGCAGTACTTC
TRBV6-1,TRBJ2-7,once,-,CASSVPGGSFYEQYF,TGTGCCAGCAGTGTCCCAGGTGGTAGCTTCTACGAGCAGTACTTC
TRBV6-5,TRBJ1-4,once,-,CASRSQETNEKLFF,TGTGCCAGCAGGTCCCAGGAGACCAATGAAAAACTGTTTTTT
TRBV5-4,TRBJ2-7,many,TRBD2,CASRQSGRGEQYF,TGTGCCAGCAGACAGAGCGGGAGAGGAGAGCAGTACTTC
TRBV11-2,TRBJ2-7,once,TRBD2,CASCLGGSPSYEQYF,TGTGCCAGCTGCTTAGGCGGGAGCCCCTCCTACGAGCAATACTTC
TRBV11-2,TRBJ2-3,once,-,CANSPEYGSYNDTQYF,TGTGCCAACAGCCCCGAATACGGGTCTTACAATGATACGCAGTATTTT
TRBV28,TRBJ1-1,-,TRBD1,CASSLTGGGGGHTEAFF,TGTGCCAGCAGTTTAACGGGAGGGGGCGGGGGTCACACTGAAGCTTTCTTT
TRBV9,TRBJ1-1,-,-,CASSAEVSGTEAFF,TGTGCCAGCAGCGCCGAGGTGTCGGGTACTGAAGCTTTCTTT